Detailed here is one TCR beta chain. These data belong to a study of blood T cell repertoires in COVID-19. The overall study: From the United States, Italy and Spain came samples of acute and convalescent COVID-19. The cDNA or gDNA used as material had been derived from T cells, B-cell-depleted T cells, or PBMCs.

Trimming shortened V by 4 bases and J by 6 bases, and 13 bases separated the two germline ends. Germline values: CDR1 LGHDT, CDR2 YNNKEL (reference sequence). CDR3 length: 14 amino acids. Per the study methods: Reference gene primer amplification in the assay estimated nucleated cell counts. The data were produced by immunoSEQ multiplex PCR, yet TCRdb's version contains in-frame clones alone and is incomplete. D and trimming were read from the DNA, whereas the V and J calls and clone size are those reported in that table. The sample has about 120,000 clones; roughly 80% are singletons. The sequence derives from a man aged 45-65 years with acute or convalescent COVID-19. This chain uses TRBV3-1 (or the pseudogene TRBV3-2) with TRBJ1-5, with no clear D. Source material: peripheral blood. For the CDR3, the DNA is TGTGCCAGCAGCCTGGCGGTCGGCACTCAGCCCCAGCATTTT. The encoded protein is CASSLAVGTQPQHF.